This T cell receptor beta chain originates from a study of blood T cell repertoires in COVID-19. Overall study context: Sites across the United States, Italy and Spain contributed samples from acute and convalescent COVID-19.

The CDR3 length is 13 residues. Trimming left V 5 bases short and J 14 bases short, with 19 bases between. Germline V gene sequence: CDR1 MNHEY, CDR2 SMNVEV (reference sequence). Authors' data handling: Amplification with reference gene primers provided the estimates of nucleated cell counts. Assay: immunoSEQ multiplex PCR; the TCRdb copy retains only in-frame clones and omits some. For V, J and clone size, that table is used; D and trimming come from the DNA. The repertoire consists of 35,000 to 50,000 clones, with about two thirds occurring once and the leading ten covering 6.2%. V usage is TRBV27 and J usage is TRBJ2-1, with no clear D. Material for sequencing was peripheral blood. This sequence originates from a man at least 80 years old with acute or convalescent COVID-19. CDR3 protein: CASSLSDSVSKFF. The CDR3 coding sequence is TGTGCCAGCAGTCTCTCCGACTCGGTGAGCAAGTTCTTC.